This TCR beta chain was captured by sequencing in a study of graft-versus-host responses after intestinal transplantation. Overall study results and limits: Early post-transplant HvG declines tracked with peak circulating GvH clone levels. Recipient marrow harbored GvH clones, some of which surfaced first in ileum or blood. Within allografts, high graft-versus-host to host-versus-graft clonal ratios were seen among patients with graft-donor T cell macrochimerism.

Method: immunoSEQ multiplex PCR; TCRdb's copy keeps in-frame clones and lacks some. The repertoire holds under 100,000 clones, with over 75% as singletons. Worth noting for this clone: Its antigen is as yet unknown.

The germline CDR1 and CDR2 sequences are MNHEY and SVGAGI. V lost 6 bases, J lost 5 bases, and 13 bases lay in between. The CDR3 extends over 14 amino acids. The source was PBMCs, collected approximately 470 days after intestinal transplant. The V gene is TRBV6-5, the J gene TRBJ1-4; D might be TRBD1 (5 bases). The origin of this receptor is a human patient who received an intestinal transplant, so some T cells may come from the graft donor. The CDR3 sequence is CASRMGRENEKLFF. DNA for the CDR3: TGTGCCAGCAGGATGGGACGGGAAAATGAAAAACTGTTTTTT.